These T cell receptor beta chains were read from a single sample in a study of T cell responses to AZD1222 COVID-19 vaccine. Generated by immunoSEQ multiplex PCR, the TCRdb table keeps only in-frame clones and is missing some. The sample records 110,000 to 150,000 clones, 89% being singletons. Here the sequenced sample was peripheral blood, taken on day 0 of AZD1222 vaccination. The origin of the receptors is an adult in good health. The CDR3 runs from the conserved cysteine through the conserved F or W. D genes are given only for firm matches. Size is omitted from some rows. Given values are once, few, many or a class for expanded clones.

D	J	V	size	CDR3	DNA
TRBD1	TRBJ1-2	TRBV12-3/TRBV12-4	-	CASSLGQHYGYTF	TGTGCCAGCAGTTTGGGACAGCACTATGGCTACACCTTC
-	TRBJ1-2	TRBV27	few	CAAGTPYGYTF	TGTGCCGCCGGTACCCCCTATGGCTACACCTTC
-	TRBJ1-2	TRBV2	once	CASSEWGRDYYGYTF	TGTGCCAGCAGTGAGTGGGGCCGAGATTACTATGGCTACACCTTC
-	TRBJ2-3	TRBV29-1	once	CSVPRPYFTDTQYF	TGCAGCGTCCCGAGACCGTACTTCACAGATACGCAGTATTTT
TRBD1	TRBJ2-3	TRBV6-5	-	CASSYSDRQGNTQYF	TGTGCCAGCAGTTACTCGGATAGACAGGGAAATACGCAGTATTTT
-	TRBJ2-7	TRBV7-8	-	CASSLAFDEQYF	TGTGCCAGCAGCTTAGCGTTTGACGAGCAGTACTTC
TRBD2	TRBJ2-1	TRBV11-2	-	CASSLGGWLAGANEQFF	TGTGCCAGCAGCTTAGGTGGTTGGCTAGCGGGGGCGAATGAGCAGTTCTTC
TRBD2	TRBJ2-6	TRBV28	-	CASSFLGFGSGSSGANVLTF	TGTGCCAGCAGTTTCTTGGGTTTTGGTAGCGGGAGCTCTGGGGCCAACGTCCTGACTTTC
-	TRBJ2-1	TRBV18	once	CASGTGYNEQFF	TGTGCCAGCGGGACGGGCTACAATGAGCAGTTCTTC
TRBD1	TRBJ1-1	TRBV11-2	-	CASSVLKMGGGAWTEAFF	TGTGCCAGCAGCGTGTTAAAGATGGGAGGGGGCGCTTGGACTGAAGCTTTCTTT
TRBD2	TRBJ2-7	TRBV10-2	-	CASSGLSSGVYEQYF	TGCGCCAGCAGTGGCCTCTCTAGCGGGGTCTACGAGCAGTACTTC
-	TRBJ1-1	TRBV27	-	CASSLYRGNTEAFF	TGTGCCAGCAGTTTATACCGGGGGAACACTGAAGCTTTCTTT
-	TRBJ2-2	TRBV4-1	-	CASSQNTGELFF	TGCGCCAGCAGCCAAAACACCGGGGAGCTGTTTTTT
TRBD1	TRBJ1-2	TRBV19	-	CASGTVTGYTF	TGTGCCAGCGGGACAGTTACTGGCTACACCTTC
TRBD2	TRBJ2-1	TRBV7-9	-	CASSPFNSGRHNEQFF	TGTGCCAGCAGCCCTTTCAATAGCGGGAGACATAATGAGCAGTTCTTC
TRBD2	TRBJ2-7	TRBV7-3	-	CASTAILAGRREQYF	TGTGCCAGCACCGCGATACTAGCGGGAAGACGGGAGCAGTACTTC
TRBD2	TRBJ2-1	TRBV30	once	CAWSAARTSGGAHNEQFF	TGTGCCTGGAGTGCCGCTCGGACTAGCGGGGGGGCCCACAATGAGCAGTTCTTC
TRBD1	TRBJ2-5	TRBV3-1/TRBV3-2	-	CASSQTGQGAQYF	TGTGCCAGCAGCCAAACTGGACAGGGGGCCCAGTACTTC
-	TRBJ1-3	TRBV7-8	-	CASSLVGISGNTIYF	TGTGCCAGCAGCTTAGTCGGTATCTCTGGAAACACCATATATTTT
-	TRBJ1-2	TRBV12-3/TRBV12-4	-	CASSTGINYGYTF	TGTGCCAGCAGTACCGGGATTAACTATGGCTACACCTTC
-	TRBJ1-5	TRBV21-1	-	CASIVRVSNQPQHF	TGTGCCAGCATCGTAAGGGTTAGCAATCAGCCCCAGCATTTT
TRBD2	TRBJ2-1	TRBV6-4	-	CASSAGTSGYNEQFF	TGTGCCAGCAGTGCCGGGACTAGCGGGTACAATGAGCAGTTCTTC
-	TRBJ1-4	TRBV7-9	-	CASSPGGGNEKLFF	TGTGCCAGCAGCCCGGGGGGTGGCAATGAAAAACTGTTTTTT
-	TRBJ2-5	TRBV5-8	-	CASSTNRQGQQETQYF	TGTGCCAGCAGCACAAACCGGCAGGGACAACAAGAGACCCAGTACTTC
-	TRBJ2-3	TRBV4-1	-	CASSQRFGDTQYF	TGCGCCAGCAGCCAAAGATTTGGAGATACGCAGTATTTT
-	TRBJ1-3	TRBV30	-	CAWSPAGRNTIYF	TGTGCCTGGAGTCCCGCGGGGAGAAACACCATATATTTT
-	TRBJ2-1	TRBV15	-	CATSRESGVKNEQFF	TGTGCCACCAGCAGAGAATCAGGGGTCAAAAATGAGCAGTTCTTC
-	TRBJ2-5	TRBV24-1	-	CATSDPRTGSKETQYF	TGTGCCACCAGTGATCCCCGAACAGGGTCCAAAGAGACCCAGTACTTC
TRBD1	TRBJ1-2	TRBV29-1	-	CSVRQGLYGYTF	TGCAGCGTTCGACAGGGACTTTATGGCTACACCTTC
TRBD1	TRBJ1-5	TRBV30	-	CAWSLPRDRGRQPQHF	TGTGCCTGGAGTCTCCCCAGGGACAGGGGGCGTCAGCCCCAGCATTTT
TRBD2	TRBJ2-1	TRBV5-1	-	CASSLDPGLAGGPGNEQFF	TGCGCCAGCAGCTTGGACCCGGGACTAGCGGGAGGGCCGGGAAATGAGCAGTTCTTC
TRBD1	TRBJ1-6	TRBV18	-	CASSPAGGAGYNSPLHF	TGTGCCAGCTCACCAGCAGGGGGCGCGGGCTATAATTCACCCCTCCACTTT
TRBD2	TRBJ2-1	TRBV5-6	-	CASSSTGTSGDISYNEQFF	TGTGCCAGCAGCTCTACCGGGACTAGCGGAGATATCTCCTACAATGAGCAGTTCTTC
TRBD2	TRBJ2-1	TRBV6-4	-	CASSDRGTSGPNEQFF	TGTGCCAGCAGTGACAGGGGGACTAGCGGGCCTAATGAGCAGTTCTTC
-	TRBJ1-2	TRBV14	once	CASSQDRIAYGYTF	TGTGCCAGCAGCCAAGATCGGATAGCCTATGGCTACACCTTC
-	TRBJ1-2	TRBV18	-	CASSPINSRDYGYTF	TGTGCCAGCTCACCAATAAACTCCAGGGACTATGGCTACACCTTC
-	TRBJ2-7	TRBV12-3/TRBV12-4	-	CASSLGPSYEQYF	TGTGCCAGCAGTTTAGGTCCGTCCTACGAGCAGTACTTC
-	TRBJ2-4	TRBV6-2/TRBV6-3	-	CASSYSEAIQYF	TGTGCCAGCAGTTATAGTGAAGCCATTCAGTACTTC
-	TRBJ2-1	TRBV3-1/TRBV3-2	-	CASSQVAAWGNEQFF	TGTGCCAGCAGCCAAGTCGCTGCCTGGGGGAATGAGCAGTTCTTC
-	TRBJ1-1	TRBV19	-	CASSIKGRGMNTEAFF	TGTGCCAGTAGTATAAAGGGCCGTGGCATGAACACTGAAGCTTTCTTT
-	TRBJ1-5	TRBV16	-	CASSQSGGAGQPQHF	TGTGCCAGCAGCCAATCCGGAGGCGCGGGTCAGCCCCAGCATTTT
-	TRBJ2-7	TRBV1	-	CTSSQGYGNPYEQYF	TGCACCAGCAGCCAAGGATACGGGAATCCCTACGAGCAGTACTTC
-	TRBJ2-2	TRBV11-2	-	CASSLRGPADGELFF	TGTGCCAGCAGCTTAAGGGGCCCCGCGGACGGGGAGCTGTTTTTT
-	TRBJ2-1	TRBV3-1/TRBV3-2	-	CASSQVGGGAYNEQFF	TGTGCCAGCAGCCAAGTGGGAGGGGGGGCGTACAATGAGCAGTTCTTC
-	TRBJ1-6	TRBV7-2	-	CASSITGTHYNSPLHF	TGTGCCAGCAGCATTACCGGGACACATTACAATTCACCCCTCCACTTT
TRBD2	TRBJ2-1	TRBV15	-	CATSRGGLSGSRGNEQFF	TGTGCCACCAGCCGGGGGGGCCTTAGCGGGAGTAGGGGTAATGAGCAGTTCTTC
TRBD2	TRBJ2-6	TRBV6-1	-	CASSDSGSGANVLTF	TGTGCCAGCAGTGATAGCGGGTCTGGGGCCAACGTCCTGACTTTC
-	TRBJ1-1	TRBV19	-	CASTVGTEAFF	TGTGCCAGTACAGTGGGCACTGAAGCTTTCTTT
-	TRBJ1-1	TRBV12-3/TRBV12-4	few	CASSRHTEAFF	TGTGCCAGCAGTAGACACACTGAAGCTTTCTTT
-	TRBJ2-1	TRBV5-1	once	CASSLEGGGPYNEQFF	TGCGCCAGCAGCTTGGAAGGGGGAGGACCCTACAATGAGCAGTTCTTC
-	TRBJ2-7	TRBV12-2	-	CASRLRTPKAYEQYF	TGTGCAAGTCGCCTTCGGACCCCAAAGGCCTACGAGCAGTACTTC
-	TRBJ1-4	TRBV5-1	-	CASSPGTFKNEKLFF	TGCGCCAGTTCACCCGGGACATTCAAAAATGAAAAACTGTTTTTT
-	TRBJ1-1	TRBV5-1	-	CASSLGGGEVFHTEAFF	TGCGCCAGCAGCTTGGGGGGCGGGGAGGTTTTCCACACTGAAGCTTTCTTT
-	TRBJ2-3	TRBV19	-	CASSITGTDTQYF	TGTGCCAGTAGTATAACCGGTACAGATACGCAGTATTTT